This T cell receptor (beta chain) was captured in a study of immune evolution from preneoplasia to lung adenocarcinoma. About the research overall: HLA loss of heterozygosity: 6% to 7.5% AIS, around 16% MIA, 30% to 35% ADC, none AAH. The study, taken as a whole, reports: KRAS-mutant nodules had the highest T cell clonality. Normal lung had highest clonality; later lesions appeared denser, more diverse.

Turning to this clone: Its specificity is unknown.

After pathologic assessment, macro-dissection selected premalignant or tumor cells for extraction. Germline-derived CDR1 and CDR2 are KGHSH and LQKENI. The CDR3 is 13 amino acids. V lost 5 bases to trimming and J lost 4 bases, with 11 bases between them. TCRdb's table, derived via immunoSEQ multiplex PCR, lists solely in-frame clones and lacks some. The table has around 6,400 clones, 75% to 90% seen once; the top ten hold approximately 5%. The chain has TRBV18 and TRBJ2-5; D not resolved. The source of this sequence is a person aged 50-69 years with lung adenocarcinoma. Sequenced input: FFPE invasive lung adenocarcinoma tissue. The CDR3 sequence is CASSSHPGETQYF. CDR3 in DNA: TGTGCCAGCTCATCACACCCTGGAGAGACCCAGTACTTC.